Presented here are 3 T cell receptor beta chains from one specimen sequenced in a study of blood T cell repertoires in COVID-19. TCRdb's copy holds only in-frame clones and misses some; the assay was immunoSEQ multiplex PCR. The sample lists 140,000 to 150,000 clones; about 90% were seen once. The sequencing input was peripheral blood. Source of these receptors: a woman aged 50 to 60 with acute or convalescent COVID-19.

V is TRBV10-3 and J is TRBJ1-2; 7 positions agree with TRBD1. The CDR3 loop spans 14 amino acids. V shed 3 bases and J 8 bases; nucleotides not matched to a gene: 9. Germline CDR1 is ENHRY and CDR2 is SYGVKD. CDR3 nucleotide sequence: TGTGCCATCAGTGACAGGGGGGTGTTATGGGGCTACACCTTC. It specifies CAISDRGVLWGYTF.

The CDR3 loop reads CAISELRQGGQPQHF. The CDR3 coding sequence is TGTGCCATCAGTGAGTTGAGACAGGGGGGTCAGCCCCAGCATTTT. The chain couples TRBV10-3 to TRBJ1-5; 9 bases align to TRBD1. J lost 6 bases, V lost 1 base, and 4 bases had no gene match. CDR3 length: 15 residues. Germline-derived CDR1 and CDR2 are ENHRY and SYGVKD.

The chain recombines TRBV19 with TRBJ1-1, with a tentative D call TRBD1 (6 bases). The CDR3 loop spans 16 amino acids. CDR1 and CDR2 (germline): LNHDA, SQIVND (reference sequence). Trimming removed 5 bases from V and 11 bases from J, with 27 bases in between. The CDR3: CASSSSGGQLPLNAFF. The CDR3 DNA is TGTGCCAGTAGTTCGTCCGGCGGACAGTTGCCCCTGAACGCTTTCTTT. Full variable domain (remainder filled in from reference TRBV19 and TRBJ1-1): DGGITQSPKYLFRKEGQNVTLSCEQNLNHDAMYWYRQDPGQGLRLIYYSQIVNDFQKGDIAEGYSVSREKKESFPLTVTSAQKNPTAFYLCASSSSGGQLPLNAFFGQGTRLTVV.